The clone carrying this TCR beta chain was recorded a few times. Antigen unknown. Ophthalmopathy cases scored 3 or more on the Clinical Activity Score and 4 or more on NOSPECS grade, with duration below 3 months. Germline V gives CDR1 MDHEN, CDR2 SYDVKM. This CDR3 has 12 amino acids. Trimming cost V 5 bases and J 8 bases, with 10 bases left between them. This entry is derived from a study of T cells in Graves' hyperthyroidism and ophthalmopathy. Across the whole study: Peripheral blood specimens were obtained at initial diagnosis, prior to any treatment. Whole-study findings and limits: Most thyroid clonotypes expanded above 0.001 appeared in blood too. Before onset, by a median of approximately 6.8 months, the model predicted ophthalmopathy.

The TCR beta CDR3 regions underwent amplification using RNA transcripts as the source. When the TCR CDR3 underwent first-round RT-PCR, the HTBI primer set was used. TCRdb reprocessed the multiplex PCR reads via MiXCR and lists one record per CDR3 protein. The profile shows 500,000 or so distinct CDR3 sequences, about 16% of them singletons. This chain links TRBV28 with TRBJ1-3; TRBD1 might be the D (5 bases). This TCR came from a woman aged 25 to 45 with Graves' ophthalmopathy. The sample consisted of blood. CDR3 in amino acids: CASSPGADTIYF. The DNA of the CDR3 is TGTGCCAGCAGTCCTGGGGCGGACACCATATATTTT.